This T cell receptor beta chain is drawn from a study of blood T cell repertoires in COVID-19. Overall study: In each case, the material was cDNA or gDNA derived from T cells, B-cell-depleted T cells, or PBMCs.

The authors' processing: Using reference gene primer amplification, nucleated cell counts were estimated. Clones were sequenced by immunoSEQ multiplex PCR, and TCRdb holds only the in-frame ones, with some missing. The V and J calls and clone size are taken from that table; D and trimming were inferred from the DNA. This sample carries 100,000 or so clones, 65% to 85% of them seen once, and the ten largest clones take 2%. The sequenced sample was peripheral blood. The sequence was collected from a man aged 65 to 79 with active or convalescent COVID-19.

The CDR3 region has the DNA TGTGCCAGCAGTCACTTCGCCGGGACTTACCCCGGGGAGCTGTTTTTT. This translates into CASSHFAGTYPGELFF. The rearrangement joins TRBV7-9 to TRBJ2-2; weak D call: TRBD2 (6 bases). The V gene lost 6 bases and the J gene lost 6 bases, with 20 bases spanning the gap. This CDR3 is 16 amino acids long. Germline assignment: CDR1 SEHNR and CDR2 FQNEAQ (reference sequence).